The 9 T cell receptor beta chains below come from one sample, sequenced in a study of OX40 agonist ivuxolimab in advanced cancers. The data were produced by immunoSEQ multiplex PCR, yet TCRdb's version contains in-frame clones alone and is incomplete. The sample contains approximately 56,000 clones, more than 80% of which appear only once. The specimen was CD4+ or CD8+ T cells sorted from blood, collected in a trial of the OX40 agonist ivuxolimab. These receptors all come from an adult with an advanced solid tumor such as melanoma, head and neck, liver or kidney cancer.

The CDR3, as DNA: TGTGCCAGCAGCTTACCGTCTCGGTCCGGGGAGCTGTTTTTT. Amino acid sequence: CASSLPSRSGELFF. V and J are TRBV7-3 and TRBJ2-2; D unresolved. V lost 2 bases, J lost 6 bases, and 10 bases lay in between. CDR3 length: 14 residues. CDR1 is SGHTA and CDR2 is FQGTGA in the germline V gene.

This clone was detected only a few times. The CDR3 loop is CASRQSPGAGGYTF. Here the CDR3 DNA reads TGTGCCAGCAGACAATCCCCAGGGGCTGGTGGCTACACCTTC. V and J are TRBV6-5 and TRBJ1-2; possibly TRBD1 for D (6 bases). Germline-derived CDR1 and CDR2 are MNHEY and SVGAGI. The CDR3 sequence is 14 residues long. Trimming left V 6 bases short and J 7 bases short, with 18 bases between.

CDR3 DNA sequence: TGCGCCAGCAGTCCAGGAATTGACAATGAGCAGTTCTTC. This encodes CASSPGIDNEQFF. This chain uses TRBV23-1 with TRBJ2-1; no definite D call. TRBV23-1 is filed as an ORF, its function uncertain. V lost 4 bases, J lost 5 bases, and 9 bases lay in between. There are 13 residues in the CDR3.

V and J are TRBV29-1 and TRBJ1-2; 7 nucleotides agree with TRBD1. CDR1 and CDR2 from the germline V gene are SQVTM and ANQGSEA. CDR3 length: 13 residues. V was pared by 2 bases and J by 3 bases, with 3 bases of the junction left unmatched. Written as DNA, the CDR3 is TGCAGCGTTGAACCAGGGGGTGACTATGGCTACACCTTC. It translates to CSVEPGGDYGYTF.

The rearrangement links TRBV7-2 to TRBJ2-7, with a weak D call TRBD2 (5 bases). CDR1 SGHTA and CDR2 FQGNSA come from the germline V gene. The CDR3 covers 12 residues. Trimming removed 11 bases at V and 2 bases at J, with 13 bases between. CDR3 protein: CASGIGAYEQYF. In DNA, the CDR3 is TGTGCCTCGGGGATCGGCGCCTACGAGCAGTACTTC.

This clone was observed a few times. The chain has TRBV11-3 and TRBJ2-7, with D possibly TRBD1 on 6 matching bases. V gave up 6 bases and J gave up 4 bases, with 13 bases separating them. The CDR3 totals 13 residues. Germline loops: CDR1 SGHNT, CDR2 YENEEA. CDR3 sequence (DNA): TGTGCCAGCAGACCTAAGACAGGTTACGAGCAGTACTTC. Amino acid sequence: CASRPKTGYEQYF.

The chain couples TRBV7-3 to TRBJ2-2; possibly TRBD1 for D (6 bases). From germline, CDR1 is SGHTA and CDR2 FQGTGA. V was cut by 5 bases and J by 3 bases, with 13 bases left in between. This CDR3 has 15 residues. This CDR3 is CASSRDNQYTGELFF. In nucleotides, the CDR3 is TGTGCCAGCAGCCGGGACAATCAGTACACCGGGGAGCTGTTTTTT. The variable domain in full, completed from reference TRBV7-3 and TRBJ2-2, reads GAGVSQTPSNKVTEKGKYVELRCDPISGHTALYWYRQSLGQGPEFLIYFQGTGAADDSGLPNDRFFAVRPEGSVSTLKIQRTERGDSAVYLCASSRDNQYTGELFFGEGSRLTVL.

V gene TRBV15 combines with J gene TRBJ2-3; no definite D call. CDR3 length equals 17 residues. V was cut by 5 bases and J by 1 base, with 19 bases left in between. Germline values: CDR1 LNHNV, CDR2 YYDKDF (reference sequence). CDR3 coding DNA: TGTGCCACCAGCGATCGAGTTGGTCTCATTGGCACAGATACGCAGTATTTT. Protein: CATSDRVGLIGTDTQYF.

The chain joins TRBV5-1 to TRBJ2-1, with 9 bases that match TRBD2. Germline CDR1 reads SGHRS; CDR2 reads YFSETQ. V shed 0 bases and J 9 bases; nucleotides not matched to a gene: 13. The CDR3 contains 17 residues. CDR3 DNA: TGCGCCAGCAGCTTGGCCGTTGTTTCTAGCGGGGTCGGTGAGCAGTTCTTC. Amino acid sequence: CASSLAVVSSGVGEQFF.